These 27 T cell receptor beta chains originate from one sample sequenced in a study of T-cell reconstitution after alpha-beta-depleted transplantation in children. Overall study findings and caveats: At one year after transplant, newly produced T cells mostly accounted for T-cell counts and diversity.

Their specific antigens are unknown. Unique molecular identifiers featured in how the TCRbeta library was prepared. From the PCR reads, TCRdb called clonotypes with MiXCR, one entry per CDR3 protein. The table lists about 300,000 distinct CDR3 sequences, roughly 8.2% of them singletons. The sample in question was peripheral blood, obtained 360 days after TCRalphabeta/CD19-depleted stem cell transplant. The receptors were gathered from a female patient under 10 years old who had a stem cell transplant for Fanconi anemia, so the T cells may come from the graft donor.

This clonotype showed up just a few times. The chain uses TRBV30 and TRBJ2-6; D possibly matches TRBD1 or TRBD2 (6 bases each). The CDR3 runs 15 residues. V was shortened by 4 bases and J by 1 base, with 11 bases between the two germline ends. Germline V gene data show CDR1 as GTSNPN and CDR2 as SVGIG (reference sequence). CDR3 sequence (DNA): TGTGCCTGGATCCTAGGGGGGTCTGGGGCCAACGTCCTGACTTTC. Amino acid sequence: CAWILGGSGANVLTF.

This clonotype was counted only a few times. The rearrangement links TRBV11-2 to TRBJ2-1; TRBD2 might be the D (6 bases). The ends were cut back, 0 bases at V and 0 bases at J, with 12 bases in the middle. The CDR3 sequence is 17 residues long. CDR1 and CDR2 from the germline V gene are SGHAT and FQNNGV. For the CDR3, the DNA is TGTGCCAGCAGCTTAGATGGGGGGTCAAGCTCCTACAATGAGCAGTTCTTC. This codes for CASSLDGGSSSYNEQFF. Using reference TRBV11-2 and TRBJ2-1 for the parts outside the CDR3, the full variable domain is EAGVAQSPRYKIIEKRQSVAFWCNPISGHATLYWYQQILGQGPKLLIQFQNNGVVDDSQLPKDRFSAERLKGVDSTLKIQPAKLEDSAVYLCASSLDGGSSSYNEQFFGPGTRLTVL.

V is TRBV27 and J is TRBJ1-1; D remains unclear. The CDR3 covers 15 residues. Germline V gene lookup returns CDR1 MNHEY and CDR2 SMNVEV (reference sequence). The V gene lost 6 bases and the J gene lost 0 bases, with 14 bases spanning the gap. This CDR3 reads CASSPRSGMNTEAFF. In DNA form, the CDR3 reads TGTGCCAGCAGCCCCAGATCGGGGATGAACACTGAAGCTTTCTTT.

The chain is built from TRBV28 and TRBJ1-4; TRBD1 matches 9 bases. The germline gives CDR1 MDHEN, CDR2 SYDVKM. CDR3 length: 19 amino acids. The ends lost 6 bases at V and 0 bases at J; junction bases unmatched: 14. The CDR3 DNA reads as TGTGCCAGCAGGAACAGGGGGCTAAAAAGGGTAGCAACTAATGAAAAACTGTTTTTT. Translated, it gives CASRNRGLKRVATNEKLFF.

The V and J genes are TRBV7-3 and TRBJ2-7; a weak D match, TRBD1 (5 bases). Trimming left V 5 bases short and J 7 bases short, with 15 bases between. The CDR3 has 13 residues. The germline CDR1 and CDR2 sequences are SGHTA and FQGTGA. DNA for the CDR3: TGTGCCAGCAGCCAAGGGGCAGCCCGGGAGCAGTACTTC. Protein product: CASSQGAAREQYF.

This clonotype was detected only a few times. This chain connects TRBV6-2 or TRBV6-3 to TRBJ2-1; D may be TRBD2 (5 bases). Germline loops: CDR1 MNHEY, CDR2 SVGEGT. Trimming left V 2 bases short and J 7 bases short, with 12 bases between. This CDR3 spans 14 amino acids. CDR3 protein: CASSYSPGSNEQFF. CDR3 nucleotide sequence: TGTGCCAGCAGTTACAGTCCGGGATCGAATGAGCAGTTCTTC.

The V gene is TRBV7-6, the J gene TRBJ2-5; D assignment may be TRBD1 or TRBD2 (5 bases each). The V end lost 5 bases, the J end lost 5 bases, and 15 bases lay between the germline ends. The CDR3 covers 14 residues. Germline V lookup: CDR1 SGHVS, CDR2 FNYEAQ. Here the CDR3 DNA reads TGTGCCAGCAGCCATAAGACAGAGGGGGAGACCCAGTACTTC. This encodes CASSHKTEGETQYF.

This clonotype appeared many times. At one boundary the junction diverges from the germline segment, which might be a read error. This sequence joins TRBV7-3 and TRBJ2-2; 11 bases map to TRBD2. The CDR3 sequence is 14 residues long. The V gene's germline CDR1 is SGHTA and CDR2 FQGTGA. Here the CDR3 DNA reads TGTGCCAGCAGCTCGGGACTAGCGGCCGGCGAGCTGTTTTTT. Translating gives CASSSGLAAGELFF.

This clonotype was found once. The chain joins TRBV6-2 or TRBV6-3 to TRBJ2-1, with D possibly being TRBD2 (5 bases). This CDR3 comprises 14 residues. Germline CDR1 is MNHEY and CDR2 is SVGEGT. The V end lost 4 bases, the J end lost 5 bases, and 12 bases lay between the germline ends. CDR3 amino acids: CASSFLGLNNEQFF. In nucleotides, the CDR3 is TGTGCCAGCAGTTTCCTAGGACTCAACAATGAGCAGTTCTTC.

This clonotype was found a few times. The chain recombines TRBV5-4 with TRBJ2-2, with D hard to call. With 4 bases removed from V and 0 bases from J, the gap between germline ends came to 10 bases. This CDR3 contains 15 residues. The germline gives CDR1 SGHNT, CDR2 YYREEE (reference sequence). The CDR3 protein is CASSHPTSNTGELFF. The CDR3 region has the DNA TGTGCCAGCAGCCATCCAACTTCGAACACCGGGGAGCTGTTTTTT.

The chain joins TRBV12-3 or TRBV12-4 to TRBJ1-4; D not certain. The CDR3 has 16 amino acids. The V gene lost 2 bases and the J gene lost 0 bases, with 10 bases spanning the gap. The CDR3 region has the DNA TGTGCCAGCAGTTTAATGAGGGCCTCAACTAATGAAAAACTGTTTTTT. The encoded protein is CASSLMRASTNEKLFF.

This clonotype was seen only a few times. The chain employs TRBV5-1 and TRBJ2-3; D gene unclear. This CDR3 comprises 13 residues. With 5 bases removed from V and 3 bases from J, the gap between germline ends came to 10 bases. Germline V lookup: CDR1 SGHRS, CDR2 YFSETQ. The CDR3 here is CASRGRKTDTQYF. DNA of the CDR3: TGCGCCAGCAGGGGCAGGAAGACAGATACGCAGTATTTT.

The chain combines TRBV7-9 with TRBJ2-7, with D possibly being TRBD1 or TRBD2 (6 bases each). Germline values: CDR1 SEHNR, CDR2 FQNEAQ (reference sequence). The CDR3 extends over 14 amino acids. Trimming shortened V by 10 bases and J by 5 bases, and 21 bases separated the two germline ends. CDR3 amino acids: CAILTWGAEDEQYF. CDR3 DNA sequence: TGTGCCATCCTCACTTGGGGGGCTGAGGACGAGCAGTACTTC.

This clonotype was seen at least ten times. The gene calls are TRBV7-2 and TRBJ2-7; no clear D gene. The ends were cut back, 2 bases at V and 3 bases at J, with 8 bases in the middle. Germline CDR1 and CDR2: SGHTA and FQGNSA. CDR3 length: 13 residues. CDR3 nucleotide sequence: TGTGCCAGCAGCTTATTTCTGAACTACGAGCAGTACTTC. It codes for CASSLFLNYEQYF.

In its sample, this clonotype was seen a few times. This chain joins TRBV29-1 and TRBJ2-7; TRBD1 agrees at 10 bases. The CDR3 loop spans 12 amino acids. Losses at the gene ends were 6 bases for V and 2 bases for J; bases not matched to a gene: 1. CDR1 and CDR2 from the germline V gene are SQVTM and ANQGSEA. For the CDR3, the DNA is TGCAGCGTCGGGACAGGGGCCTACGAGCAGTACTTC. Its translation: CSVGTGAYEQYF.

The rearrangement uses TRBV2 and TRBJ2-5, with 8 bases that match TRBD2. This CDR3 is built from 15 residues. Germline CDR1 and CDR2: SNHLY and FYNNEI. J gave up 3 bases and V 7 bases, and 10 bases lay outside the gene matches. CDR3 bases: TGTGCCAGCACCGTGACCGGGAGGGGAGAAGAGACCCAGTACTTC. Its protein is CASTVTGRGEETQYF.

This clonotype was found many times. The chain carries TRBV12-3 or TRBV12-4 and TRBJ1-1, with a weak D call TRBD1 (6 bases). The CDR3 is made up of 15 amino acids. Trimming took off 1 base at V and 7 bases at J, with 16 bases between the two ends. CDR3 loop: CASSLEGERGDEAFF. Written as DNA, the CDR3 is TGTGCCAGCAGTTTAGAAGGGGAAAGGGGGGATGAAGCTTTCTTT.

This clonotype was detected only a few times. The V call is TRBV20-1, the J call TRBJ1-1; D gene uncertain. Trimming took off 0 bases at V and 1 base at J, with 6 bases between the two ends. This CDR3 is built from 13 residues. Per the germline V gene, CDR1 is DFQATT and CDR2 is SNEGSKA (reference sequence). The CDR3 reads CSARDLGNTEAFF. The CDR3, as DNA: TGCAGTGCTAGAGATCTGGGGAACACTGAAGCTTTCTTT.

This clonotype was found a few times. V and J are TRBV27 and TRBJ1-1; no clear D. Germline V gene sequence: CDR1 MNHEY, CDR2 SMNVEV (reference sequence). The CDR3 runs 14 residues. The V end was cut by 5 bases, the J end by 1 base, with 11 bases between. This CDR3 reads CASSQRAGNTEAFF. CDR3 coding DNA: TGTGCCAGCAGTCAGAGAGCGGGGAACACTGAAGCTTTCTTT.

Ten or more counts support this clonotype. The V gene is TRBV7-9, the J gene TRBJ2-2; 7 nucleotides agree with TRBD2. The CDR3 totals 14 residues. V lost 6 bases and J lost 3; bases outside the gene matches: 4. Germline V gives CDR1 SEHNR, CDR2 FQNEAQ (reference sequence). The chain's CDR3 is CASSLSGYTGELFF. For the CDR3, the DNA is TGTGCCAGCAGTCTTAGCGGGTACACCGGGGAGCTGTTTTTT.

This clonotype was counted ten times or more. The genes are TRBV20-1 and TRBJ2-3, with D hard to call. CDR1 and CDR2 from the germline V gene are DFQATT and SNEGSKA (reference sequence). Trimming removed 0 bases at V and 1 base at J, with 8 bases between. The CDR3 runs 14 residues. Written as DNA, the CDR3 is TGCAGTGCTAGAGACAATCGGGGCACAGATACGCAGTATTTT. It codes for CSARDNRGTDTQYF.

The CDR3 protein is CTSHTGELFF. Here the CDR3 DNA reads TGCACCAGCCACACCGGGGAGCTGTTTTTT. The chain combines TRBV1 with TRBJ2-2. TRBV1 is designated a pseudogene. The CDR3 covers 10 residues.

Turning to this clonotype: Given a much more abundant clone one base away, this may be a read error. This rearrangement joins TRBV20-1 to TRBJ2-3; D is possibly TRBD2 (6 bases). This CDR3 region has 15 residues. Germline V gene sequence: CDR1 DFQATT, CDR2 SNEGSKA (reference sequence). The CDR3 region is CSASSRRDFTDTRYF. The CDR3 nucleotides read TGCAGTGCTAGTTCCCGCCGGGACTTCACAGATACGCGGTATTTT.

This clonotype was recorded at least ten times. This sequence joins TRBV28 and TRBJ2-5; 8 positions agree with TRBD1. This CDR3 region has 16 residues. The germline V gene encodes CDR1 MDHEN and CDR2 SYDVKM. Germline trimming cut 5 bases from V and 0 bases from J; bases unmatched to any gene: 8. CDR3 coding DNA: TGTGCCAGCAGTAAGACGACAGGGGAGGACCAAGAGACCCAGTACTTC. This codes for CASSKTTGEDQETQYF.

The chain links TRBV4-1 to TRBJ1-2; D is uncertain. This CDR3 is built from 13 residues. Per the germline V gene, CDR1 is MGHRA and CDR2 is YSYEKL. V was cut by 2 bases and J by 3 bases, with 7 bases left in between. CDR3 DNA: TGCGCCAGCAGCCAAACAGCGTACTATGGCTACACCTTC. It is translated as CASSQTAYYGYTF.

This clonotype has at least ten counts. The J gene is TRBJ2-5, the V gene TRBV24-1; the D gene is possibly TRBD1 (5 bases). The V gene lost 1 base and the J gene lost 4 bases, with 12 bases spanning the gap. The CDR3 sequence is 15 residues long. Germline-derived CDR1 and CDR2 are KGHDR and SFDVKD. This CDR3 is CATSDFPQGGETQYF. The DNA for the CDR3 is TGTGCCACCAGTGATTTTCCCCAGGGTGGAGAGACCCAGTACTTC.

This clonotype has just a few counts. V usage is TRBV19 and J usage is TRBJ2-1; D not certain. The germline CDR1 and CDR2 sequences are LNHDA and SQIVND (reference sequence). This CDR3 has 15 amino acids. V lost 5 bases, J lost 0 bases, and 11 bases lay in between. This CDR3 reads CASSSAGYSYNEQFF. CDR3 bases: TGTGCCAGTAGTTCGGCCGGATACTCCTACAATGAGCAGTTCTTC.